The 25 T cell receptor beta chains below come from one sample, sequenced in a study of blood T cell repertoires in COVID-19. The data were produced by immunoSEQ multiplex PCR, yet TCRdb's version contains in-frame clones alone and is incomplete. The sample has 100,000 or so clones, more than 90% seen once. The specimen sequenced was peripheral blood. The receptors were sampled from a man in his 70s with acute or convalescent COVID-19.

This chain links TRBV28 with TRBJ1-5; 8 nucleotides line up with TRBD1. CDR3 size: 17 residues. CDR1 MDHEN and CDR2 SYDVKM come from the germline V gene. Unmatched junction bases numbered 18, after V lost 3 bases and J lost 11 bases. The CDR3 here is CASSFPHRGYFTGAQHF. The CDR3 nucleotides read TGTGCCAGCAGTTTTCCTCACAGGGGGTATTTCACTGGGGCCCAGCATTTT. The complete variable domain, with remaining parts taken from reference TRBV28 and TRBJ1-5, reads DVKVTQSSRYLVKRTGEKVFLECVQDMDHENMFWYRQDPGLGLRLIYFSYDVKMKEKGDIPEGYSVSREKKERFSLILESASTNQTSMYLCASSFPHRGYFTGAQHFGDGTRLSIL.

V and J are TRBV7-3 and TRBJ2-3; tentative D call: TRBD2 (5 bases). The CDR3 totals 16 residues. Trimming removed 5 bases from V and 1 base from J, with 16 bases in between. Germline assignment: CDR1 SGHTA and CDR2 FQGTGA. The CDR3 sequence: CASSRGRGSGTDTQYF. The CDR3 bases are TGTGCCAGCAGCCGAGGGAGAGGTAGTGGCACAGATACGCAGTATTTT.

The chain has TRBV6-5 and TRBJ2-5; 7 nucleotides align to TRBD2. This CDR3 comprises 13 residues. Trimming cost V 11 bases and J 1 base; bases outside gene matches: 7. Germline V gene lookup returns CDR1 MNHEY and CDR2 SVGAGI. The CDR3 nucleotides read TGTGCCCGGTCTAGCGGTATCCAAGAGACCCAGTACTTC. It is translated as CARSSGIQETQYF.

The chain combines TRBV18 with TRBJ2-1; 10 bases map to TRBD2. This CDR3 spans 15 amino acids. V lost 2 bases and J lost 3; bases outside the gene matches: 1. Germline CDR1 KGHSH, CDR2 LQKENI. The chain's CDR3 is CASSPTSGDYNEQFF. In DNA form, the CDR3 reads TGTGCCAGCTCACCAACTAGCGGGGACTACAATGAGCAGTTCTTC.

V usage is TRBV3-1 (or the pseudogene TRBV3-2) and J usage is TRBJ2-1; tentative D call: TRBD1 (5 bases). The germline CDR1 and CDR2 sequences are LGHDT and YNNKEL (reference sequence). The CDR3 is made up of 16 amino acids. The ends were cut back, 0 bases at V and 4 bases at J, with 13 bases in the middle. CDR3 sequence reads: CASSQDGAVPYNEQFF. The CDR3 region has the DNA TGTGCCAGCAGCCAAGATGGGGCAGTTCCTTACAATGAGCAGTTCTTC.

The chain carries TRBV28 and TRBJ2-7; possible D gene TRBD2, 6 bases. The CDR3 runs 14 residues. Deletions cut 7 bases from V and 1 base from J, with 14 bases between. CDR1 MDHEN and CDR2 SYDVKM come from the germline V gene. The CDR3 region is CASMLGGPSYEQYF. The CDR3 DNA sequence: TGTGCCAGCATGCTGGGGGGACCTTCCTACGAGCAGTACTTC.

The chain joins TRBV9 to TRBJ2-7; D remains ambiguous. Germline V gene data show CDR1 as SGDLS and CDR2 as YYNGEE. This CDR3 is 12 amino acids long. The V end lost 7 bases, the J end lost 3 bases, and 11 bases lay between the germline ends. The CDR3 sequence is CASRHRVYEQYF. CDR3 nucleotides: TGTGCCAGCCGCCATCGAGTCTACGAGCAGTACTTC.

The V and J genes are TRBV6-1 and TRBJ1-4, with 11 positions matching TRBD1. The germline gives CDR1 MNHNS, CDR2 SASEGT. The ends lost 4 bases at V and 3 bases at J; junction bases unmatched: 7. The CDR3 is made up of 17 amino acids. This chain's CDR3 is CASSARTGGRANEKLFF. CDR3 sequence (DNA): TGTGCCAGCAGTGCACGGACAGGGGGCCGGGCTAATGAAAAACTGTTTTTT.

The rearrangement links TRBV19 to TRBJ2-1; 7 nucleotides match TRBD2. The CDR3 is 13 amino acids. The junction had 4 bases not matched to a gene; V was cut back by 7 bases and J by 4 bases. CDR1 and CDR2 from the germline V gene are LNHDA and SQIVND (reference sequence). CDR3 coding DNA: TGTGCCAGTACAGCGGGGAATTACAATGAGCAGTTCTTC. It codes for CASTAGNYNEQFF. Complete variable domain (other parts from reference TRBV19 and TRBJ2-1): DGGITQSPKYLFRKEGQNVTLSCEQNLNHDAMYWYRQDPGQGLRLIYYSQIVNDFQKGDIAEGYSVSREKKESFPLTVTSAQKNPTAFYLCASTAGNYNEQFFGPGTRLTVL.

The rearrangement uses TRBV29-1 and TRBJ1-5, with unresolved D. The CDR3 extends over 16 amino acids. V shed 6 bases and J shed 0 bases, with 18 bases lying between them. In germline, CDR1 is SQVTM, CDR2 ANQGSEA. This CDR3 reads CSVAPDAADSNQPQHF. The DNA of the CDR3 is TGCAGCGTGGCCCCTGACGCTGCGGATAGCAATCAGCCCCAGCATTTT.

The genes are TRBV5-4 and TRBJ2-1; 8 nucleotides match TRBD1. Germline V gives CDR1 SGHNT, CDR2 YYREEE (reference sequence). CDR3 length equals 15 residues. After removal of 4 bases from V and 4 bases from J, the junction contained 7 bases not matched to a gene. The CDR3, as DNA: TGTGCCAGCAGCCTCGACAGGGGATCGTACAATGAGCAGTTCTTC. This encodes CASSLDRGSYNEQFF.

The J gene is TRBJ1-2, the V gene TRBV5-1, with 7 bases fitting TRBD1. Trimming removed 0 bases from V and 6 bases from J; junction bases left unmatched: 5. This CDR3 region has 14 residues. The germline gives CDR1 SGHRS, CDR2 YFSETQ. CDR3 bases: TGCGCCAGCAGCTTGGCCGGGACAGTCGATGGCTACACCTTC. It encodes CASSLAGTVDGYTF.

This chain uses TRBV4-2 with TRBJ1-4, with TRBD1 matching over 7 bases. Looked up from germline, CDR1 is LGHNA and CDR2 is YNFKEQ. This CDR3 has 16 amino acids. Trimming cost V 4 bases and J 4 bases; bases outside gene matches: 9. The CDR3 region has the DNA TGTGCCAGCAGCCGGCCAAGGGGGCAGCGTAATGAAAAACTGTTTTTT. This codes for CASSRPRGQRNEKLFF.

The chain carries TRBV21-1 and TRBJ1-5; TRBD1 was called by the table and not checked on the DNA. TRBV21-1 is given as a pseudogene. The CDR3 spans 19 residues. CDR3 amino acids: CASSKVGKGQGYSNQPQHF. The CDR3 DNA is TGTGCCAGCAGCAAAGTAGGGAAAGGACAGGGTTATAGCAATCAGCCCCAGCATTTT.

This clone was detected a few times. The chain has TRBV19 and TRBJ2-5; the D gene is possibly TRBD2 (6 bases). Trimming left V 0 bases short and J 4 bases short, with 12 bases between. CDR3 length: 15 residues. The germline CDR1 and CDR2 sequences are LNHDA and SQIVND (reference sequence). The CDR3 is CASSIEEGWGETQYF. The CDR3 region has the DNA TGTGCCAGTAGTATAGAGGAGGGGTGGGGAGAGACCCAGTACTTC.

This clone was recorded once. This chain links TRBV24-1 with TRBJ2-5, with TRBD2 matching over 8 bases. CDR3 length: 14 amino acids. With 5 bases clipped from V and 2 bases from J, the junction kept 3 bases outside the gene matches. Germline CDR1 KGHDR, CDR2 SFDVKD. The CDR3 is CATSGRGGQETQYF. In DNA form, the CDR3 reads TGTGCCACCAGTGGGCGCGGGGGGCAAGAGACCCAGTACTTC.

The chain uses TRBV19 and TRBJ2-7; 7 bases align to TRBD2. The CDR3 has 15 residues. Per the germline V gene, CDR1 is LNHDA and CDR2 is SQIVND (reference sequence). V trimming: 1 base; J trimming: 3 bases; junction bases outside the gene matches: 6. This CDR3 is CASSIAAGEVYEQYF. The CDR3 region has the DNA TGTGCCAGTAGTATAGCGGCGGGGGAGGTCTACGAGCAGTACTTC. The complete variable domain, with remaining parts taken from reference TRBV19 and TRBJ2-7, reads DGGITQSPKYLFRKEGQNVTLSCEQNLNHDAMYWYRQDPGQGLRLIYYSQIVNDFQKGDIAEGYSVSREKKESFPLTVTSAQKNPTAFYLCASSIAAGEVYEQYFGPGTRLTVT.

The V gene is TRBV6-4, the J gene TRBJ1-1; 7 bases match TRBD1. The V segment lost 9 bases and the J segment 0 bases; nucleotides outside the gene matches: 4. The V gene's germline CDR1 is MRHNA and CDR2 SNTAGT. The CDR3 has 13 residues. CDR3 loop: CASKGQMNTEAFF. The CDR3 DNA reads TGTGCCAGTAAGGGACAGATGAACACTGAAGCTTTCTTT.

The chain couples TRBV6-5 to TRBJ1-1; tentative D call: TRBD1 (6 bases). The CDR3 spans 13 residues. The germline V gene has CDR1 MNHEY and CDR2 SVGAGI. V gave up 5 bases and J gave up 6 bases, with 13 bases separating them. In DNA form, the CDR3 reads TGTGCCAGCAGTAGAACAGGGCCACCTGAAGCTTTCTTT. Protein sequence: CASSRTGPPEAFF.

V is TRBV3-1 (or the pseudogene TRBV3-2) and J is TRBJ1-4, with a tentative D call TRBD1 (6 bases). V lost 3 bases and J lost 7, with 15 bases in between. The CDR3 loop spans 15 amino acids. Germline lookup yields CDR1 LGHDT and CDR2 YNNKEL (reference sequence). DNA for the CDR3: TGTGCCAGCAGCCAGGTCAGGGGCGCGGGTGAAAAACTGTTTTTT. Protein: CASSQVRGAGEKLFF.

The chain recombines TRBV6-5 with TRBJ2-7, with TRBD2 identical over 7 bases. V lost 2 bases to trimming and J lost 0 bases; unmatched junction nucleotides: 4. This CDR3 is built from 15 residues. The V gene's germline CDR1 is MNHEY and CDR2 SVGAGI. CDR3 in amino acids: CASSYEASGSYEQYF. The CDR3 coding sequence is TGTGCCAGCAGTTACGAGGCTAGCGGCTCCTACGAGCAGTACTTC.

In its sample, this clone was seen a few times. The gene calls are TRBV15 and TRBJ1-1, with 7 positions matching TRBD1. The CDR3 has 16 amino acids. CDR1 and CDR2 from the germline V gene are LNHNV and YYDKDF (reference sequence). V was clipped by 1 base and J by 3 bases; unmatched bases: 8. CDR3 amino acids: CATSRGKGARDTEAFF. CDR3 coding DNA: TGTGCCACCAGCAGAGGAAAGGGGGCTAGGGACACTGAAGCTTTCTTT.

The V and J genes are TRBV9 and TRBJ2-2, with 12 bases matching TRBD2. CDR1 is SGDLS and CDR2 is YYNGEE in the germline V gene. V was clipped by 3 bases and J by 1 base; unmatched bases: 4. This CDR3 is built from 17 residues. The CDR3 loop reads CASSGWTSGMNTGELFF. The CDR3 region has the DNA TGTGCCAGCAGCGGATGGACTAGCGGGATGAACACCGGGGAGCTGTTTTTT. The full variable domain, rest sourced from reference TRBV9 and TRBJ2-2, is DSGVTQTPKHLITATGQRVTLRCSPRSGDLSVYWYQQSLDQGLQFLIQYYNGEERAKGNILERFSAQQFPDLHSELNLSSLELGDSALYFCASSGWTSGMNTGELFFGEGSRLTVL.

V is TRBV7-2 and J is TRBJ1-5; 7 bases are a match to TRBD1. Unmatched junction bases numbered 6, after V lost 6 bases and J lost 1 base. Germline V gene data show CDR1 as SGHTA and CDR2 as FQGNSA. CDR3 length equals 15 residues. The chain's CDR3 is CASRETGTSNQPQHF. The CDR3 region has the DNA TGTGCCAGCAGAGAGACAGGGACCAGCAATCAGCCCCAGCATTTT.

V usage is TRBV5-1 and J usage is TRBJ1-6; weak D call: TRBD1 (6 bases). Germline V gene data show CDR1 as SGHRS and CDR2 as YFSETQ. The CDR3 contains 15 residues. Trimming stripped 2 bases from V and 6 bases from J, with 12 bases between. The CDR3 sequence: CASSFGQWANSPLHF. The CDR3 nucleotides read TGCGCCAGCAGCTTTGGACAGTGGGCTAATTCACCCCTCCACTTT.